Following are 12 T cell receptor beta chains from one sample sequenced in a study of blood T cell repertoires in COVID-19. Produced via immunoSEQ multiplex PCR; TCRdb's table is partial and in-frame only. The sample shows tens of thousands of clones, approximately 92% of them seen only once. The source material was peripheral blood. The receptors were sampled from a man older than 75 with acute or convalescent COVID-19.

CDR3 bases: TGTGCCAGCAGCTTGTCGACAGGGAGAGCTAACTATGGCTACACCTTC. The encoded protein is CASSLSTGRANYGYTF. The chain has TRBV5-5 and TRBJ1-2, with 7 nucleotides matching TRBD1. The CDR3 runs 16 residues. Trimming cost V 1 base and J 0 bases; bases outside gene matches: 6. Germline CDR1 SGHKS, CDR2 YYEKEE (reference sequence).

V and J are TRBV19 and TRBJ1-1; 11 bases are shared with TRBD1. Germline V gene data show CDR1 as LNHDA and CDR2 as SQIVND (reference sequence). The CDR3 contains 16 residues. Unmatched junction bases numbered 11, after V lost 6 bases and J lost 5 bases. This chain's CDR3 is CASRTADGTGGTEAFF. As DNA, the CDR3 is TGTGCCAGTAGGACCGCCGACGGGACAGGGGGAACTGAAGCTTTCTTT.

The CDR3, as DNA: TGTGCCAGCAGGAAAACAGGACAGAACTATGGCTACACCTTC. Residues: CASRKTGQNYGYTF. The V and J genes are TRBV6-5 and TRBJ1-2; a weak D match, TRBD1 (6 bases). This CDR3 has 14 amino acids. Trimming pared 6 bases from V and 2 bases from J, leaving 13 bases between. CDR1 is MNHEY and CDR2 is SVGAGI in the germline V gene.

Note on this clone: At one end the junction does not follow the germline gene, possibly because of a read error. The chain uses TRBV5-4 and TRBJ1-1; D is perhaps TRBD1 (5 bases). The CDR3 consists of 14 residues. Germline lookup yields CDR1 SGHNT and CDR2 YYREEE (reference sequence). The CDR3 loop is CASSLGLMNTEAFF. The CDR3, as DNA: TGTGCCAGCAGTTTGGGACTGATGAACACTGAAGCTTTCTTT.

The rearrangement links TRBV3-1 (or the pseudogene TRBV3-2) to TRBJ1-1; maybe TRBD1 (6 bases). Trimming removed 1 base at V and 4 bases at J, with 13 bases between. The germline V gene has CDR1 LGHDT and CDR2 YNNKEL (reference sequence). This CDR3 is 15 amino acids long. The CDR3 DNA is TGTGCCAGCAGCCAAGCCCGGACAGCTTCCACTGAAGCTTTCTTT. This translates into CASSQARTASTEAFF.

The chain couples TRBV19 to TRBJ1-5, with 9 bases matching TRBD1. CDR3 length: 15 residues. The germline V gene encodes CDR1 LNHDA and CDR2 SQIVND (reference sequence). V lost 9 bases to trimming and J lost 4 bases; unmatched junction nucleotides: 10. CDR3 loop: CASGTGTGRNQPQHF. The CDR3 DNA reads as TGTGCCAGCGGAACCGGGACAGGGAGAAATCAGCCCCAGCATTTT.

The rearrangement links TRBV2 to TRBJ1-5; TRBD1 matches 9 bases. The CDR3 covers 16 residues. Germline CDR1 is SNHLY and CDR2 is FYNNEI. V was pared by 7 bases and J by 3 bases, with 10 bases of the junction left unmatched. CDR3: CASILGQGILNQPQHF. For the CDR3, the DNA is TGTGCCAGCATCTTGGGACAGGGAATACTCAATCAGCCCCAGCATTTT.

V usage is TRBV4-2 and J usage is TRBJ1-1; 7 nucleotides align to TRBD1. V shed 6 bases, J shed 0 bases, and the junction held 7 bases outside the gene matches. CDR1 is LGHNA, CDR2 YNFKEQ, per germline. This CDR3 is 15 amino acids long. The CDR3 spells CASRGGDSLNTEAFF. The CDR3 DNA is TGTGCCAGCAGAGGCGGGGACAGCTTGAACACTGAAGCTTTCTTT.

V usage is TRBV12-5 and J usage is TRBJ2-3, with TRBD2 as a possible D gene (5 bases). Per germline, CDR1 LGHNT and CDR2 FRNRAP. The CDR3 runs to 15 residues. V was cut by 3 bases and J by 7 bases, with 17 bases left in between. This CDR3 reads CASGLEGRGRYTQYF. CDR3 nucleotide sequence: TGTGCTAGTGGTTTAGAGGGCCGTGGGCGGTATACGCAGTATTTT.

This clone is a singleton in its sample. The rearrangement links TRBV6-5 to TRBJ1-1; no clear D gene. V was clipped by 6 bases and J by 1 base, with 9 bases between them. The CDR3 has 13 residues. The germline V gene encodes CDR1 MNHEY and CDR2 SVGAGI. The CDR3 DNA reads TGTGCCAGCAGCCCCTGGGCGAACACTGAAGCTTTCTTT. As protein: CASSPWANTEAFF.

The chain links TRBV6-5 to TRBJ1-5; D remains ambiguous. The CDR3 spans 12 residues. Trimming pared 6 bases from V and 4 bases from J, leaving 7 bases between. In germline, CDR1 is MNHEY, CDR2 SVGAGI. CDR3 DNA: TGTGCCAGCAGCCGTCTAAATCAGCCCCAGCATTTT. Amino acids: CASSRLNQPQHF.

The rearrangement uses TRBV15 and TRBJ1-3; no firm D call. CDR1 is LNHNV and CDR2 is YYDKDF in the germline V gene (reference sequence). CDR3 size: 16 residues. The V end lost 5 bases, the J end lost 0 bases, and 14 bases lay between the germline ends. The CDR3 coding sequence is TGTGCCACCAGCCGAGGAGAGTTGAGCTCTGGAAACACCATATATTTT. Protein: CATSRGELSSGNTIYF.